This T cell receptor (beta chain) is from a study of shared clonotypes between healthy human individuals. Overall study: Aged between 18 and 49, the donors were a couple of women and a few men. General observations from the study: There were few donors, and this limited the genetic and exposure-history diversity represented.

Generated by immunoSEQ multiplex PCR, the TCRdb table keeps only in-frame clones and is missing some. The table includes 2 million to 2.5 million clones, about 95% detected once. Worth noting for this clone: Its specificity is unknown.

CD45RO-negative, CCR7-selected cells formed the naive CD8 fraction, which excluded terminally differentiated effector memory CD45RA+ cells. Germline V gene lookup returns CDR1 SGHAT and CDR2 FQNNGV. There are 14 residues in the CDR3. V was cut by 5 bases and J by 1 base, with 11 bases left in between. The rearrangement uses TRBV11-2 and TRBJ1-1; D unclear. The TCR originated in a young man in good health. The specimen was naive CD8+ T cells sorted from blood. The DNA for the CDR3 is TGTGCCAGCAGCCCCGGGTCTCAGAACACTGAAGCTTTCTTT. Translated, it gives CASSPGSQNTEAFF.